This record looks at one T cell receptor beta chain sequence and its context. The sample originates from a study of T-cell reconstitution after alpha-beta-depleted transplantation in children. Library preparation (for TCRbeta) was performed with unique molecular identifiers. In TCRdb, the PCR reads were re-called with MiXCR into one record per CDR3 protein. This table has 300,000 to 350,000 distinct CDR3 sequences, approximately 20% appearing once. The CDR3 loop spans 16 amino acids. Germline V lookup: CDR1 MGHRA, CDR2 YSYEKL. V lost 5 bases and J lost 6; bases outside the gene matches: 12. The chain combines TRBV4-1 with TRBJ2-7; 11 bases are shared with TRBD2. The receptor's source is a male patient younger than 18 who had a stem cell transplant for acute lymphoblastic leukemia, so the T cells may come from the graft donor. The sample in question was PBMCs, mostly from graft donor cells, obtained 180 days after TCRalphabeta/CD19-depleted stem cell transplant. The CDR3 DNA follows: TGCGCCAGCAGCAAAGGTGGAACTAGCGGGAGTTCCGAGCAGTACTTC. Translating gives CASSKGGTSGSSEQYF.